The clone carrying this T cell receptor beta chain appeared many times. Antigen specificity is unknown. This specimen comes from a study of T-cell reconstitution after alpha-beta-depleted transplantation in children. Study-level findings and limits: Surviving thymic progenitors and recipient T cells were the source of high TCRbeta diversity at day 60 in some patients. One year after transplant, T-cell counts and diversity came mostly from newly produced T cells.

The CDR3 is 21 amino acids. V lost 1 base to trimming and J lost 0 bases; unmatched junction nucleotides: 18. The germline CDR1 and CDR2 sequences are DFQATT and SNEGSKA (reference sequence). Unique molecular identifiers were built into the TCRbeta library. TCRdb itself ran the PCR reads through MiXCR, one entry per CDR3 protein. The sample carries around 250,000 distinct CDR3 sequences, about 23% recorded once. This chain connects TRBV20-1 to TRBJ1-5; TRBD1 agrees at 10 bases. The specimen was PBMCs, collected before TCRalphabeta/CD19-depleted stem cell transplant. The receptor was isolated from a girl aged 2 to 10 with Fanconi anemia, due to receive a stem cell transplant. CDR3 coding DNA: TGCAGTGCTAGAGTCCCGGGACAGGGGTCGGTTTCATGGGATAGCAATCAGCCCCAGCATTTT. Amino acids: CSARVPGQGSVSWDSNQPQHF.